This is a list of T cell receptor beta chains from one sample in a study of OX40 agonist ivuxolimab in advanced cancers. Generated by immunoSEQ multiplex PCR, the TCRdb table keeps only in-frame clones and is missing some. The table shows about 62,000 clones, with nearly 95% occurring only once. This sample comprised CD4+ or CD8+ T cells sorted from blood, obtained in a trial of the OX40 agonist ivuxolimab. These TCRs come from an adult with an advanced solid tumor such as melanoma, head and neck, liver or kidney cancer. CDR3s include the opening cysteine and the closing phenylalanine or tryptophan. D genes are given only for firm matches. Clone size is stated in some rows and not others, as once, few, many or a class when expanded.

abundance,v_gene,len,j_gene,d_gene,CDR3nt,CDR3aa
-,TRBV27,14,TRBJ2-7,TRBD1,TGTGCCAGCAGTTTCCAGGGACAGTCCTACGAGCAGTACTTC,CASSFQGQSYEQYF
-,TRBV27,15,TRBJ2-5,TRBD2,TGTGCCAGCAGTGAGACTCCTAGCGGAGCTAGCGCCCAGTACTTC,CASSETPSGASAQYF
-,TRBV10-2,12,TRBJ2-7,-,TGCGCCAGCAGTGAGGGGGACTACGAGCAGTACTTC,CASSEGDYEQYF
-,TRBV4-1,15,TRBJ1-1,TRBD1,TGCGCCAGCAGCCAAGAAGGACAGGGGAACACTGAAGCTTTCTTT,CASSQEGQGNTEAFF
-,TRBV29-1,16,TRBJ2-1,TRBD2,TGCAGCGTCCTTCGGACTAGCGGGAGCACCTACAATGAGCAGTTCTTC,CSVLRTSGSTYNEQFF
-,TRBV4-2,13,TRBJ1-1,-,TGTGCCAGCCACCCGACAGGGAACACTGAAGCTTTCTTT,CASHPTGNTEAFF
-,TRBV4-2,15,TRBJ1-2,-,TGTGCCAGCAGCCAAGATCCAGGGGATGGCTATGGCTACACCTTC,CASSQDPGDGYGYTF
-,TRBV27,16,TRBJ2-6,-,TGTGCCAGCAGTCCCACAGGTCCCTCTGGGGCCAACGTCCTGACTTTC,CASSPTGPSGANVLTF
-,TRBV5-4,12,TRBJ2-3,-,TGTACCAGCAGCTCCATGGGGGATACGCAGTATTTT,CTSSSMGDTQYF
-,TRBV18,13,TRBJ2-1,-,TGTGCCAGCTCACTCGGGACTTCCAATGAGCAGTTCTTC,CASSLGTSNEQFF
-,TRBV23-1,15,TRBJ1-4,-,TGCGCCAGCAGTCAATTTTCACAAACTAATGAAAAACTGTTTTTT,CASSQFSQTNEKLFF
-,TRBV28,15,TRBJ2-2,-,TGTGCCAGCAGCCGGCAAGGGGTGAGCACCGGGGAGCTGTTTTTT,CASSRQGVSTGELFF
once,TRBV28,14,TRBJ1-2,-,TGTGCCAGCAGTTCCCCTGGGAACACCTATGGCTACACCTTC,CASSSPGNTYGYTF
-,TRBV7-2,11,TRBJ2-1,-,TGTGCCAGCAGCTTAAGTATGGAACAGTTCTTC,CASSLSMEQFF
-,TRBV7-8,14,TRBJ2-7,-,TGTGCCAGCAGCCCTGATAGGTCTCACTACGAGCAGTACTTC,CASSPDRSHYEQYF
-,TRBV7-2,16,TRBJ2-3,-,TGTGCCAGCAGCTTAGGCGCGGGGCTTAGCACAGATACGCAGTATTTT,CASSLGAGLSTDTQYF
-,TRBV5-4,14,TRBJ1-2,-,TGTGCCAGCAGCTTGCCAGGGTCAAACTATGGCTACACCTTC,CASSLPGSNYGYTF
-,TRBV4-2,15,TRBJ1-1,-,TGTGCCAGCAGCCAACCTCAGGCCCTGAACACTGAAGCTTTCTTT,CASSQPQALNTEAFF
-,TRBV27,16,TRBJ1-1,-,TGTGCCAGCAGTTTATCCACCCCAGCTTACGGCACTGAAGCTTTCTTT,CASSLSTPAYGTEAFF
-,TRBV7-2,12,TRBJ2-7,-,TGTGCCAGCAGCTTAGATGGGGACGAGCAGTACTTC,CASSLDGDEQYF
-,TRBV9,14,TRBJ2-7,-,TGTGCCAGCAGCACTCAGGACGGGAAACACGAGCAGTACTTC,CASSTQDGKHEQYF
-,TRBV4-1,17,TRBJ2-1,TRBD2,TGCGCCAGCAGCTTGTACCCGGGACTAGCGGAAGACAATGAGCAGTTCTTC,CASSLYPGLAEDNEQFF
-,TRBV29-1,14,TRBJ1-1,-,TGCAGCGCCATAAACCCTCCGACATCCACTGAAGCTTTCTTT,CSAINPPTSTEAFF
-,TRBV27,13,TRBJ2-1,-,TGTGCCAGCAGTTTAGTGGCTTGGGGTGAGCAGTTCTTC,CASSLVAWGEQFF
-,TRBV6-5,13,TRBJ2-7,-,TGTGCCAGCAGAGGACGGAGCTCCTACGAGCAGTACTTC,CASRGRSSYEQYF
-,TRBV27,17,TRBJ2-1,-,-,CASTPLWGEFAYNEQFF
-,TRBV25-1,14,TRBJ1-5,-,TGTGCCAGCAGTGAAATAGGGGAATGGCAGCCCCAGCATTTT,CASSEIGEWQPQHF
-,TRBV27,13,TRBJ1-2,TRBD1,TGTGCCAGCAGGGCAGGGGGCGGGTATGGCTACACCTTC,CASRAGGGYGYTF
-,TRBV7-6,13,TRBJ2-7,-,TGTGCCAGCAGAACCGGCACCTCCTACGAGCAGTACTTC,CASRTGTSYEQYF
-,TRBV29-1,11,TRBJ1-2,-,TGCAGCGTTATTGGGTTGCGTGACTACACCTTC,CSVIGLRDYTF
-,TRBV11-1,15,TRBJ2-7,-,TGTGCCAGCAGCGAACCTCCCACGGGCCTCTACGTGCAGTACTTC,CASSEPPTGLYVQYF
-,TRBV7-9,16,TRBJ1-1,TRBD1,TGTGCCAGCAGCTTAGTCGGGACAGGTAGATACACTGAAGCTTTCTTT,CASSLVGTGRYTEAFF
few,TRBV5-6,14,TRBJ1-2,TRBD1,TGTGCCAGCAGCTTAGGGGACAGCCTCTATGGCTACACCTTC,CASSLGDSLYGYTF
once,TRBV9,16,TRBJ2-3,-,TGTGCCAGCAGCGTAGGATTTGGTAGCGAGGGAGATACGCAGTATTTT,CASSVGFGSEGDTQYF
-,TRBV5-4,15,TRBJ2-7,TRBD2,TGTGCCAGCAGCTTATATAGCGGGGGGGCCTACGAGCAGTACTTC,CASSLYSGGAYEQYF
-,TRBV2,13,TRBJ2-7,-,TGTGCCAGCAGTGGGTCCGGGGGCTACGAGCAGTACTTC,CASSGSGGYEQYF
-,TRBV2,17,TRBJ2-1,TRBD2,TGTGCCAGCAGTGAGGGACTAGCGGGGGGTGGCTACAATGAGCAGTTCTTC,CASSEGLAGGGYNEQFF
-,TRBV2,14,TRBJ2-6,-,TGTGCCAGCACGTCAGGGGCTGGGGCCAACGTCCTGACTTTC,CASTSGAGANVLTF
-,TRBV4-1,15,TRBJ1-5,TRBD1,TGCGCCAGCAGCCAAGAGGACAGGGCCAATCAGCCCCAGCATTTT,CASSQEDRANQPQHF
-,TRBV15,14,TRBJ1-5,-,TGTGCCACCAGCTCAGGTGATAGCAATCAGCCCCAGCATTTT,CATSSGDSNQPQHF
-,TRBV19,14,TRBJ2-7,-,TGTGCCAGTAGTATCGGCTTTGGGGCCTACGAGCAGTACTTC,CASSIGFGAYEQYF